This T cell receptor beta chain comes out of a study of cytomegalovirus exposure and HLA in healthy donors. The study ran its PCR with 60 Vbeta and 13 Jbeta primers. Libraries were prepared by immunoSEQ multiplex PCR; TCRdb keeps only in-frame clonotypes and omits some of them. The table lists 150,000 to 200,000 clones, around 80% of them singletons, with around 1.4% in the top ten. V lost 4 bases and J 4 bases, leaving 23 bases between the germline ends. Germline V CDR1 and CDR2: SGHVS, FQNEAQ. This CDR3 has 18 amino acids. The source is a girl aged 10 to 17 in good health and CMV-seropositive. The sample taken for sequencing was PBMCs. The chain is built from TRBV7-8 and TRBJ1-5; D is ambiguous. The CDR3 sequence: CASSWENGLEPSNQPQHF. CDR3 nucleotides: TGTGCCAGCAGCTGGGAGAATGGGTTGGAGCCCTCGAATCAGCCCCAGCATTTT.